Each of the 2 T cell receptor beta chains below was sequenced from the same sample in a study of CD4+ T cells in melanoma (dated by TCRdb to between 2021 and 2024). The protocol used for the library was the immunoSEQ multiplex PCR assay. TCRdb retrieved this table from immuneACCESS and kept in-frame rearrangements only. Not all clones are present; in checked studies, unresolved V genes account for under half, and no reason is known for the remainder. For this sample there are around 5,700 clones; less than 70% appear just once. The ten largest clonotypes hold roughly 25% of the sample. The specimen was cells from a culture (not recorded whether cultured in vitro). These TCRs come from a human donor with melanoma.

This clone was counted only a few times. This rearrangement joins TRBV9 to TRBJ2-5, with 7 bases identical to TRBD2. Germline loops: CDR1 SGDLS, CDR2 YYNGEE. The CDR3 extends over 16 amino acids. Losses at the gene ends were 2 bases for V and 7 bases for J; bases not matched to a gene: 14. The CDR3 DNA reads as TGTGCCAGCAGCGTCGGCTCTGCGGGGGTCACGGCGACCCAGTACTTC. This gives the protein CASSVGSAGVTATQYF.

The chain is built from TRBV9 and TRBJ2-7; TRBD1 or TRBD2 may be the D gene (5 bases each). Per the germline V gene, CDR1 is SGDLS and CDR2 is YYNGEE. V shed 3 bases and J shed 5 bases, with 18 bases lying between them. CDR3 length: 15 amino acids. The CDR3 spells CASSADGAVINEQYF. DNA for the CDR3: TGTGCCAGCAGCGCAGACGGGGCCGTCATCAACGAGCAGTACTTC.